This TCR beta chain derives from a study of cytomegalovirus exposure and HLA in healthy donors. Whole-study findings and limits: It has been reported that TCR beta sequences accurately predicted the HLA-A and HLA-B alleles of most subjects. Previous analysis showed most TCR beta V segments were productive about 87% or about 30% of the time.

V lost 7 bases and J 6 bases, leaving 18 bases between the germline ends. Germline V lookup: CDR1 MNHEY, CDR2 SVGAGI. The CDR3 runs to 14 residues. PCR amplification relied on 60 Vbeta primers (plus 13 Jbeta primers). TCRdb's table, derived via immunoSEQ multiplex PCR, lists solely in-frame clones and lacks some. The data contain 60,000 or so clones, roughly 90% of them singletons. Notes on this clone: The target antigen is unknown.

The specimen sequenced was PBMCs. This chain links TRBV6-5 with TRBJ1-1; D is perhaps TRBD1 (6 bases). The source of this sequence is a man aged 30-40 years in good health and CMV-seropositive. The CDR3 region has the DNA TGTGCCAGCAAAAATGTGCAGGGGTCGCCTGAAGCTTTCTTT. Protein sequence: CASKNVQGSPEAFF.